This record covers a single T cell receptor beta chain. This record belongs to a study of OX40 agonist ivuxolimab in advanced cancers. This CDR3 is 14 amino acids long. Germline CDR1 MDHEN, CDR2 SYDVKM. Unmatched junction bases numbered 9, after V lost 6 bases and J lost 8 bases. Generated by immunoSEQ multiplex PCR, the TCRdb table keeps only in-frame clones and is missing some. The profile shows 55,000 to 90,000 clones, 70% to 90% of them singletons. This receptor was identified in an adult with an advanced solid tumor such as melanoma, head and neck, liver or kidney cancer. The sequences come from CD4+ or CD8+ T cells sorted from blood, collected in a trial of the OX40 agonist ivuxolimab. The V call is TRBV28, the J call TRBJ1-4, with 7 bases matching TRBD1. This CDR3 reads CASSTGANREKLFF. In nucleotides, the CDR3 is TGTGCCAGCAGCACAGGGGCTAATAGGGAAAAACTGTTTTTT.